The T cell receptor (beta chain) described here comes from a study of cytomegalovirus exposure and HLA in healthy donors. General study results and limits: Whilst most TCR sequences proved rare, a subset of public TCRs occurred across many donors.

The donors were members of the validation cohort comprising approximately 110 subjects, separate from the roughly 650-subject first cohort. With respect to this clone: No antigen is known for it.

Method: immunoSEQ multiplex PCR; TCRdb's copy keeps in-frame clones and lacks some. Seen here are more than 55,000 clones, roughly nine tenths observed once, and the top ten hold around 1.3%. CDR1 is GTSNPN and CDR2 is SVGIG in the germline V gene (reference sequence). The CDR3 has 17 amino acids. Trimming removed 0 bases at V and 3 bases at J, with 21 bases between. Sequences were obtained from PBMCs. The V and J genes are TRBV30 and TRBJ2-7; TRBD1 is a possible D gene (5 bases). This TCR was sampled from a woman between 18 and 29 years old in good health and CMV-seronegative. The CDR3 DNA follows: TGTGCCTGGAGTGTAGGGCTGTTAGGGGCATTCGACTACGAGCAGTACTTC. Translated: CAWSVGLLGAFDYEQYF.